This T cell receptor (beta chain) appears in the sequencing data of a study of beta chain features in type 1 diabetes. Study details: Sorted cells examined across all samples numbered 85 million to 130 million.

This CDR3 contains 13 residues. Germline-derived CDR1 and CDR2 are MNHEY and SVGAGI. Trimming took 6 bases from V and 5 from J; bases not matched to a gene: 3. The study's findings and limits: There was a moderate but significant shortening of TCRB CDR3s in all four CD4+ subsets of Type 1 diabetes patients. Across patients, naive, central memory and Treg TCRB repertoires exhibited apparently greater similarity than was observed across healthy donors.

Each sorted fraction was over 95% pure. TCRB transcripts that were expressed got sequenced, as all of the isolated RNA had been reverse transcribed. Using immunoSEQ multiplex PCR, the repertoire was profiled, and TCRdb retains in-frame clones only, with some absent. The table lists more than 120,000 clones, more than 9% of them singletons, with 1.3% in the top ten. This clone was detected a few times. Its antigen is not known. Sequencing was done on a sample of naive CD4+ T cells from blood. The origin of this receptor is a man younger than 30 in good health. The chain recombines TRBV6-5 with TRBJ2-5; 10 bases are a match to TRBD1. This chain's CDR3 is CASRRTGGETQYF. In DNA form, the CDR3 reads TGTGCCAGCAGACGGACAGGGGGGGAGACCCAGTACTTC.